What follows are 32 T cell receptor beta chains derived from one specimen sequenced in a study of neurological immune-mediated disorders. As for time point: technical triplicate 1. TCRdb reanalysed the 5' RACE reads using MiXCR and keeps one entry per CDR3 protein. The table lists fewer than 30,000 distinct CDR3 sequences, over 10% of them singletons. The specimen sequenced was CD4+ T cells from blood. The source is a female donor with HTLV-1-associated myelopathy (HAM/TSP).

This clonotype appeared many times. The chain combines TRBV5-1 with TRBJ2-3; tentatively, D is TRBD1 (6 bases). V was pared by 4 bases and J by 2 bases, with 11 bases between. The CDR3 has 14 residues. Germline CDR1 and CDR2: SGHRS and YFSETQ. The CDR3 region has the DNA TGCGCCAGCAGCAACCCAGGGGACACAGATACGCAGTATTTT. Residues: CASSNPGDTDTQYF.

CDR3 sequence reads: CASSFLGSNEQFF. Here the CDR3 DNA reads TGTGCCAGCAGCTTCTTAGGGAGCAATGAGCAGTTCTTC. This rearrangement joins TRBV7-3 to TRBJ2-1, with a weak D call TRBD2 (5 bases). The CDR3 runs 13 residues. Trimming pared 3 bases from V and 6 bases from J, leaving 9 bases between. CDR1 is SGHTA, CDR2 FQGTGA, per germline.

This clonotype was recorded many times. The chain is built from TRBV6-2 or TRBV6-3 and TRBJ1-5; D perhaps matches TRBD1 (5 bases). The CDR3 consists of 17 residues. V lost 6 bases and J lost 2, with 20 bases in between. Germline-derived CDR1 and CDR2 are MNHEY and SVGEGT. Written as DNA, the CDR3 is TGTGCCAGCAGCCTACCGACAGTCACAGAGGGCAATCAGCCCCAGCATTTT. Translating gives CASSLPTVTEGNQPQHF.

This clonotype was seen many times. The CDR3 DNA follows: TGCGCCAGCAGCTTGGGTTTACGGCTGTCCCAAGAGACCCAGTACTTC. Translated: CASSLGLRLSQETQYF. The chain combines TRBV5-1 with TRBJ2-5; D not certain. CDR3 size: 16 residues. Trimming took 0 bases from V and 1 from J, leaving 13 bases between them. Germline assignment: CDR1 SGHRS and CDR2 YFSETQ.

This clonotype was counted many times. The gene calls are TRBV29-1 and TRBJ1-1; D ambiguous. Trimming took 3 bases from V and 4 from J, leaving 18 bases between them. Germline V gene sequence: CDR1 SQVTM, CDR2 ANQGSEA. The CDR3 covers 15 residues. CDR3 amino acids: CSVDGPLTSGTEAFF. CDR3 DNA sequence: TGCAGCGTTGACGGTCCCCTGACATCGGGCACTGAAGCTTTCTTT. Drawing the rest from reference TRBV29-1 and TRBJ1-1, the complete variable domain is SAVISQKPSRDICQRGTSLTIQCQVDSQVTMMFWYRQQPGQSLTLIATANQGSEATYESGFVIDKFPISRPNLTFSTLTVSNMSPEDSSIYLCSVDGPLTSGTEAFFGQGTRLTVV.

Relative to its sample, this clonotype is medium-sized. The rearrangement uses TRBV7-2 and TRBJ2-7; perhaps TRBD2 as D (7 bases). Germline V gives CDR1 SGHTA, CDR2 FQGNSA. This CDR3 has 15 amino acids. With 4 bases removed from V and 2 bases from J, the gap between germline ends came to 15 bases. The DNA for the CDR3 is TGTGCCAGCAGCTCATCCGGGGGGCTCCCCTACGAGCAGTACTTC. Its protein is CASSSSGGLPYEQYF.

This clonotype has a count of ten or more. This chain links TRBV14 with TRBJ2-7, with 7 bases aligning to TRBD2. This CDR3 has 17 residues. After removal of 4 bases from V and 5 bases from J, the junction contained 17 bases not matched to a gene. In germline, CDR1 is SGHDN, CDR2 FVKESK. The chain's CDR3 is CASSPSISKQAGHEQYF. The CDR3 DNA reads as TGTGCCAGCAGCCCTTCGATTAGCAAGCAAGCGGGGCACGAGCAGTACTTC.

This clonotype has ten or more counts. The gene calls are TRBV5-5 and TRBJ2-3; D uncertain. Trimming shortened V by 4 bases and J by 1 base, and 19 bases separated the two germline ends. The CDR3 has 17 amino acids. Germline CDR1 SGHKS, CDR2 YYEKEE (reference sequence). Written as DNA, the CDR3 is TGTGCCAGCAGCCCCAGAAGGTTACCGCGTGGCACAGATACGCAGTATTTT. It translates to CASSPRRLPRGTDTQYF.

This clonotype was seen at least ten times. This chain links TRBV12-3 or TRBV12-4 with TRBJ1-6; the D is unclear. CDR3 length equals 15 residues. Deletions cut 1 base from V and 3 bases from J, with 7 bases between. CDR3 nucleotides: TGTGCCAGCAGTTTAGGCGATAGCTATAATTCACCCCTCCACTTT. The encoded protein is CASSLGDSYNSPLHF.

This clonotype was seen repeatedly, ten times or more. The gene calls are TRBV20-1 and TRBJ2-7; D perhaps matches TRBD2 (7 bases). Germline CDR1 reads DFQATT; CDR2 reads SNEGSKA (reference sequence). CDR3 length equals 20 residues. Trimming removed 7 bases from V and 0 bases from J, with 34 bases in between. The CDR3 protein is CSVGVLQRGAGETSSYEQYF. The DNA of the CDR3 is TGCAGTGTCGGGGTCCTCCAACGGGGGGCGGGTGAAACCAGCTCCTACGAGCAGTACTTC.

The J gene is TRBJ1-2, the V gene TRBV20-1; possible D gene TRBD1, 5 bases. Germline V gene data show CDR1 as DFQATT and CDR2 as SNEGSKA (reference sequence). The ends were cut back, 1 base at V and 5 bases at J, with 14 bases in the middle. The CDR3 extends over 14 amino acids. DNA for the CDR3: TGCAGTGCTAGAGCGATGGGGCGGAAATATGGCTACACCTTC. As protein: CSARAMGRKYGYTF.

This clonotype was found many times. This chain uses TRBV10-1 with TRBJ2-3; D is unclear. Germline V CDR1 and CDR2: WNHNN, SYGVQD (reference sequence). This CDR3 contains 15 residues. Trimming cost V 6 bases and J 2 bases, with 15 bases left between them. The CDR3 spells CASSPRRSNTDTQYF. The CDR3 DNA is TGCGCCAGCAGCCCCCGCCGCTCAAACACAGATACGCAGTATTTT.

CDR3 sequence (DNA): TGTGCCAGCTTAGGGACAGGGCCAGATACGCAGTATTTT. The encoded protein is CASLGTGPDTQYF. The J gene is TRBJ2-3, the V gene TRBV6-2 or TRBV6-3; 9 bases fit TRBD1. This CDR3 has 13 residues. Germline V lookup: CDR1 MNHEY, CDR2 SVGEGT. V was clipped by 8 bases and J by 4 bases; unmatched bases: 4.

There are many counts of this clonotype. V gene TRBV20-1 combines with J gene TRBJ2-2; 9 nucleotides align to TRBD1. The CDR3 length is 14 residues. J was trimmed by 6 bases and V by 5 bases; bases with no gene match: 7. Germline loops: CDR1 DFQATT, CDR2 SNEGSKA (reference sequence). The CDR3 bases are TGCAGTGCTCGTACCGGGACAGGGTCCGGGGAGCTGTTTTTT. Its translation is CSARTGTGSGELFF.

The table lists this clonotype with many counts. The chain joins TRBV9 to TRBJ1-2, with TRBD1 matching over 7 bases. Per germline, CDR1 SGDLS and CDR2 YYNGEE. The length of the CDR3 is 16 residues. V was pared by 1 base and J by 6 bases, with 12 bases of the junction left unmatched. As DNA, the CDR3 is TGTGCCAGCAGCGTATCGACGGGACAGCCGGTGAATGGCTACACCTTC. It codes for CASSVSTGQPVNGYTF. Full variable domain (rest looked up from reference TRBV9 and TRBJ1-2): DSGVTQTPKHLITATGQRVTLRCSPRSGDLSVYWYQQSLDQGLQFLIQYYNGEERAKGNILERFSAQQFPDLHSELNLSSLELGDSALYFCASSVSTGQPVNGYTFGSGTRLTVV.

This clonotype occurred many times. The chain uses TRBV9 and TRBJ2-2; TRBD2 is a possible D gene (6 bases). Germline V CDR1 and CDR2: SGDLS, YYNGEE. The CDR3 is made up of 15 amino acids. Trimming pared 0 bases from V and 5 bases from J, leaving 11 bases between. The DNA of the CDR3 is TGTGCCAGCAGCGTAGTGGGGGGAACGACCGGGGAGCTGTTTTTT. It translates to CASSVVGGTTGELFF.

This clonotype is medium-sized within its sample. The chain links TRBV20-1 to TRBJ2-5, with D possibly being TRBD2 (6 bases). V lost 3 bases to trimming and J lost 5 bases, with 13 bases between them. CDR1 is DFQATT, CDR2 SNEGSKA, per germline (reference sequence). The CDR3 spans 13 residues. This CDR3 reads CSARREEDETQYF. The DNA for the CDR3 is TGCAGTGCTAGGCGGGAAGAGGATGAGACCCAGTACTTC.

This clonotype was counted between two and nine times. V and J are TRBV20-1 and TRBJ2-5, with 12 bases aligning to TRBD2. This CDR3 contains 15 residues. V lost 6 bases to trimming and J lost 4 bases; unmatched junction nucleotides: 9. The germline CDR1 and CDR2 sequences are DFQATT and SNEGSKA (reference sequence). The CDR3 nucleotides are TGCAGTGCCAGGACTAGCGGGATCTTTTCAGAGACCCAGTACTTC. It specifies CSARTSGIFSETQYF.

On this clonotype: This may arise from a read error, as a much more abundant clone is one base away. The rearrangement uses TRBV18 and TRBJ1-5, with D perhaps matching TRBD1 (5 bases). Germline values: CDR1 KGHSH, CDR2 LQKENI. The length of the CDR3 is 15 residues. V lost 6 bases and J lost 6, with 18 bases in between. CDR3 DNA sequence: TGTGCCAGCTCCGAAGTTGTGGAAGGGGTTCAGCCCCAGCATTTT. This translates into CASSEVVEGVQPQHF.

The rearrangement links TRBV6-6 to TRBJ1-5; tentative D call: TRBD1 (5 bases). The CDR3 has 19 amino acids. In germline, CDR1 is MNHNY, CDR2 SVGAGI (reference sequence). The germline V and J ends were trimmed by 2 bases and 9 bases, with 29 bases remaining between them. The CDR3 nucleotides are TGTGCCAGCAGTTACGAATGTATATTGGGGGGGGTAAGAGTGCCGCCCCAGCATTTT. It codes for CASSYECILGGVRVPPQHF.

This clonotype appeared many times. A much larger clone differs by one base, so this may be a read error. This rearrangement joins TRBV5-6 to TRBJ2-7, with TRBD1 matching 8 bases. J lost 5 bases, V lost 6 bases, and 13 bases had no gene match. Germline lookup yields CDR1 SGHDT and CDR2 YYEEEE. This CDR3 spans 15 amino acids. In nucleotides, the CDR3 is TGTGCCAGCAACCCCGCTGGACAGGGCGTCCACGAGCAGTACTTC. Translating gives CASNPAGQGVHEQYF.

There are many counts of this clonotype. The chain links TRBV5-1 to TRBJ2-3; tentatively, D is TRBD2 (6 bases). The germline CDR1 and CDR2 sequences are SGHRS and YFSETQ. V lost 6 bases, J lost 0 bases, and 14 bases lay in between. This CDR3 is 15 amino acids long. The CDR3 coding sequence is TGCGCCAGCACCGATCAAAGCGGGAGCACAGATACGCAGTATTTT. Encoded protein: CASTDQSGSTDTQYF.

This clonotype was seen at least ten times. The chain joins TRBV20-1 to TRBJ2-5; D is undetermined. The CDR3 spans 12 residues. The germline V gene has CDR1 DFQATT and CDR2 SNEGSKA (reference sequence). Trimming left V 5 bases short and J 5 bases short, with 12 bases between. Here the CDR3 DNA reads TGCAGTGCTGGGCGGCTGGTGGAGACCCAGTACTTC. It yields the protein CSAGRLVETQYF.

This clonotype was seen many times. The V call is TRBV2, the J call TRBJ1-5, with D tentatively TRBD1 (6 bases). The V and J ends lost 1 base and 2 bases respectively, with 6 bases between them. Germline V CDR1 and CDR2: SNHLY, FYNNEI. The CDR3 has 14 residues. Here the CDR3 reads CASSEEGGNQPQHF. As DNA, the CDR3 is TGTGCCAGCAGTGAAGAGGGGGGCAATCAGCCCCAGCATTTT.

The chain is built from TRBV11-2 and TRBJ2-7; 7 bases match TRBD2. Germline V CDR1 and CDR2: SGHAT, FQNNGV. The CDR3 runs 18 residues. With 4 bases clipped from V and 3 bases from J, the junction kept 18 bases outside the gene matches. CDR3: CASSSQWSAGRGFYEQYF. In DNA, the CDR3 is TGTGCCAGCAGCTCCCAGTGGTCTGCGGGGCGGGGGTTCTACGAGCAGTACTTC. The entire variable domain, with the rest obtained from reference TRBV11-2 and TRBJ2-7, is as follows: EAGVAQSPRYKIIEKRQSVAFWCNPISGHATLYWYQQILGQGPKLLIQFQNNGVVDDSQLPKDRFSAERLKGVDSTLKIQPAKLEDSAVYLCASSSQWSAGRGFYEQYFGPGTRLTVT.

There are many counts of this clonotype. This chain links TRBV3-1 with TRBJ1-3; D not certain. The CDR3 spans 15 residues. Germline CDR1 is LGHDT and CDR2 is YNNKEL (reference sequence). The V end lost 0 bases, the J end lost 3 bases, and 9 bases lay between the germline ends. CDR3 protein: CASSQDRPYGNTIYF. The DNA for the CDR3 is TGTGCCAGCAGCCAAGACCGCCCTTATGGAAACACCATATATTTT.

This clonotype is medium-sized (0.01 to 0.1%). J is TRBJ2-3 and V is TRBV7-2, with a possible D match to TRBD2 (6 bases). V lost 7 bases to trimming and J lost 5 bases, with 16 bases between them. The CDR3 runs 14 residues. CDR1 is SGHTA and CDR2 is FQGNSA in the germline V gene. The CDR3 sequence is CASNVGGAGDTQYF. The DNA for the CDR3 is TGTGCCAGCAACGTAGGCGGGGCTGGAGATACGCAGTATTTT.

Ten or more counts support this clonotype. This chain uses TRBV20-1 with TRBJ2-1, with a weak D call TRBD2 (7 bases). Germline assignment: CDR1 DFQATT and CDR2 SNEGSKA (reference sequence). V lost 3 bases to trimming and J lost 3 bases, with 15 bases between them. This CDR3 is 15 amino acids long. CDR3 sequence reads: CSASPAGAGYNEQFF. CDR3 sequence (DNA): TGCAGTGCTAGTCCTGCGGGGGCGGGCTACAATGAGCAGTTCTTC.

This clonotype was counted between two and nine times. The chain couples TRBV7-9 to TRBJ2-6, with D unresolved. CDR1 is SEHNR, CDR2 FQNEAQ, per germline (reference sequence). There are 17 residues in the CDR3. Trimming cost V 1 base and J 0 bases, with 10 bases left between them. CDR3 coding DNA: TGTGCCAGCAGCTTAGGGCACAGCCACTCTGGGGCCAACGTCCTGACTTTC. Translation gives CASSLGHSHSGANVLTF.

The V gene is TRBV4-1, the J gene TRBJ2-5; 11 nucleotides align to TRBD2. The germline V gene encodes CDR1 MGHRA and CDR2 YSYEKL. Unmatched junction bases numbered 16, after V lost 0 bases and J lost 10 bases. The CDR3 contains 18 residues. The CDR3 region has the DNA TGCGCCAGCAGCCAAGAAGTGCTAGCGGGGGGATTCCAAGATATCCAGTACTTC. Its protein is CASSQEVLAGGFQDIQYF.

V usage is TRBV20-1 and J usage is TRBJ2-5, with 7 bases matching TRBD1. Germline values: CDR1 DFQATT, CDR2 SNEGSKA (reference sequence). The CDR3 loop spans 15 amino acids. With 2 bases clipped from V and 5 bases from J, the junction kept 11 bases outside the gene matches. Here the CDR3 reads CSARIEGGLGETQYF. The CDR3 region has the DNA TGCAGTGCTAGAATAGAAGGGGGCCTGGGGGAGACCCAGTACTTC.

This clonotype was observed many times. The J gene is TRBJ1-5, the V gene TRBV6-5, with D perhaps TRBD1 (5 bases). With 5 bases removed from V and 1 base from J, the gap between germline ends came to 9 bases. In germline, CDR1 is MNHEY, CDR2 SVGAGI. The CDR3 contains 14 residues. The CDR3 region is CASSDRDSNQPQHF. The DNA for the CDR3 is TGTGCCAGCAGTGACCGGGACAGCAATCAGCCCCAGCATTTT.